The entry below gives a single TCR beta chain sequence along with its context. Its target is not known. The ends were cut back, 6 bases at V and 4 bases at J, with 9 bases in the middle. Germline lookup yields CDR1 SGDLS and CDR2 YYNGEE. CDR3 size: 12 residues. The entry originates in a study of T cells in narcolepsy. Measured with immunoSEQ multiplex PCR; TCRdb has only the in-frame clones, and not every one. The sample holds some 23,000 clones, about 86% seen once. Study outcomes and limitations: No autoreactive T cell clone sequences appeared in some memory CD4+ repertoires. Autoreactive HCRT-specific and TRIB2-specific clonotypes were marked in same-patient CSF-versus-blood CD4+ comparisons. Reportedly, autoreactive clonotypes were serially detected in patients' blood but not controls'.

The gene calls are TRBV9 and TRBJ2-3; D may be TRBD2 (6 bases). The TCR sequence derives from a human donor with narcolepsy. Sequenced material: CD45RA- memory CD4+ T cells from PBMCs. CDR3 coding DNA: TGTGCCAGCAAGCCGGGGGCAGATACGCAGTATTTT. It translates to CASKPGADTQYF.